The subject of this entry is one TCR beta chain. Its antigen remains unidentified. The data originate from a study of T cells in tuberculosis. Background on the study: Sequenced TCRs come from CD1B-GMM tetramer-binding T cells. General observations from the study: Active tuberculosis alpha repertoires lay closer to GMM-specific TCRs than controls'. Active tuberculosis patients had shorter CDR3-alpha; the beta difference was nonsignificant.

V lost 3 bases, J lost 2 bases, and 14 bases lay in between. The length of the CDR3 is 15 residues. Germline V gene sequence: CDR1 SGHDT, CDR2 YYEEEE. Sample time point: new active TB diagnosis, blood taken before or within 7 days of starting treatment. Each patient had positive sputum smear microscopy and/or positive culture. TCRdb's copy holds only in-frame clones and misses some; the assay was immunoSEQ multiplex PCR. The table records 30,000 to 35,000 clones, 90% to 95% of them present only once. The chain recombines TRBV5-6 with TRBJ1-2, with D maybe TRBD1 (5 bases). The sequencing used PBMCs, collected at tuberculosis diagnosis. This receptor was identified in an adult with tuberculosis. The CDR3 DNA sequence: TGTGCCAGCAGCTACCCAGCCACAGGAAACTATGGCTACACCTTC. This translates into CASSYPATGNYGYTF.